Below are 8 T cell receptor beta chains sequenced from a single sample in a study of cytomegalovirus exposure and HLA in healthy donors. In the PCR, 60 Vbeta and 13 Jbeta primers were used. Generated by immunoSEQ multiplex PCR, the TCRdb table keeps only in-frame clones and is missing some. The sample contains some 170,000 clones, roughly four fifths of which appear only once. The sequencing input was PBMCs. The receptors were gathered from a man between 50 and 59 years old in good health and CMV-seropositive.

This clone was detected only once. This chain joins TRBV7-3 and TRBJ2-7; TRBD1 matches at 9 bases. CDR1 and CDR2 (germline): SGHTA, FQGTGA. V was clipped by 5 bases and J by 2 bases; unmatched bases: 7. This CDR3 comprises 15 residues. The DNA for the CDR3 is TGTGCCAGCAGCCGTGGACAGGGGCCCACCTACGAGCAGTACTTC. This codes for CASSRGQGPTYEQYF.

The CDR3 coding sequence is TGTGCCATCAGTCCCAGGACAGCTCCCTCTGGAAACACCATATATTTT. Translating it yields CAISPRTAPSGNTIYF. V and J are TRBV10-3 and TRBJ1-3; D is possibly TRBD1 (6 bases). Trimming left V 5 bases short and J 0 bases short, with 14 bases between. Germline CDR1 is ENHRY and CDR2 is SYGVKD. This CDR3 has 16 residues.

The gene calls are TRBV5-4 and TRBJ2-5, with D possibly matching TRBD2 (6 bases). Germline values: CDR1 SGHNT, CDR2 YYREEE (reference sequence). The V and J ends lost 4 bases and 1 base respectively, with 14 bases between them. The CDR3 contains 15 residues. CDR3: CASSVSRRGQETQYF. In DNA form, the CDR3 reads TGTGCCAGCAGCGTCTCTAGGAGGGGCCAAGAGACCCAGTACTTC.

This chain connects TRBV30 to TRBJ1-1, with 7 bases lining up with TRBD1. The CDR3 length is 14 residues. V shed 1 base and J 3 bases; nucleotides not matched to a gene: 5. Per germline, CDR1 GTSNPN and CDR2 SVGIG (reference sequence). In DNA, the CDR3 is TGTGCCTGGAGTGGGACGACAGGGTACACTGAAGCTTTCTTT. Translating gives CAWSGTTGYTEAFF.

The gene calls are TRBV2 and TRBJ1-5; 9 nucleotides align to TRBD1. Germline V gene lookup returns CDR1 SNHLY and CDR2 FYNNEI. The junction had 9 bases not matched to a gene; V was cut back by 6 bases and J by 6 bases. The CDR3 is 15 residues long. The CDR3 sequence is CASRFGTGQTQPQHF. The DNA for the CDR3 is TGTGCCAGCAGGTTCGGGACAGGGCAAACTCAGCCCCAGCATTTT.

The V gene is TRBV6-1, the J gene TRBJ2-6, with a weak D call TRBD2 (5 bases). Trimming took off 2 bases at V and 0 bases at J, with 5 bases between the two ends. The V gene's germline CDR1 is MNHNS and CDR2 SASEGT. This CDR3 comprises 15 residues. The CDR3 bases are TGTGCCAGCAGTGAACGGGGCTCTGGGGCCAACGTCCTGACTTTC. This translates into CASSERGSGANVLTF.

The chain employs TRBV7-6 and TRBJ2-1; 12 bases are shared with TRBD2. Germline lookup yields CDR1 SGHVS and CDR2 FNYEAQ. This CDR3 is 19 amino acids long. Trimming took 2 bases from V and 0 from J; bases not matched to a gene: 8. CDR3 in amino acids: CASSLYGTSGPYSYNEQFF. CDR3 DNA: TGTGCCAGCAGCTTATACGGGACTAGCGGGCCTTACTCCTACAATGAGCAGTTCTTC.

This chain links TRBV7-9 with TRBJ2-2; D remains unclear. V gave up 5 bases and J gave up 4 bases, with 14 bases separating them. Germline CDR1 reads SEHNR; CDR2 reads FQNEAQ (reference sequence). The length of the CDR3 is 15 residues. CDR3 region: CASSQDSFSTGELFF. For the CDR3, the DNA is TGTGCCAGCAGCCAGGATTCATTTAGCACCGGGGAGCTGTTTTTT.